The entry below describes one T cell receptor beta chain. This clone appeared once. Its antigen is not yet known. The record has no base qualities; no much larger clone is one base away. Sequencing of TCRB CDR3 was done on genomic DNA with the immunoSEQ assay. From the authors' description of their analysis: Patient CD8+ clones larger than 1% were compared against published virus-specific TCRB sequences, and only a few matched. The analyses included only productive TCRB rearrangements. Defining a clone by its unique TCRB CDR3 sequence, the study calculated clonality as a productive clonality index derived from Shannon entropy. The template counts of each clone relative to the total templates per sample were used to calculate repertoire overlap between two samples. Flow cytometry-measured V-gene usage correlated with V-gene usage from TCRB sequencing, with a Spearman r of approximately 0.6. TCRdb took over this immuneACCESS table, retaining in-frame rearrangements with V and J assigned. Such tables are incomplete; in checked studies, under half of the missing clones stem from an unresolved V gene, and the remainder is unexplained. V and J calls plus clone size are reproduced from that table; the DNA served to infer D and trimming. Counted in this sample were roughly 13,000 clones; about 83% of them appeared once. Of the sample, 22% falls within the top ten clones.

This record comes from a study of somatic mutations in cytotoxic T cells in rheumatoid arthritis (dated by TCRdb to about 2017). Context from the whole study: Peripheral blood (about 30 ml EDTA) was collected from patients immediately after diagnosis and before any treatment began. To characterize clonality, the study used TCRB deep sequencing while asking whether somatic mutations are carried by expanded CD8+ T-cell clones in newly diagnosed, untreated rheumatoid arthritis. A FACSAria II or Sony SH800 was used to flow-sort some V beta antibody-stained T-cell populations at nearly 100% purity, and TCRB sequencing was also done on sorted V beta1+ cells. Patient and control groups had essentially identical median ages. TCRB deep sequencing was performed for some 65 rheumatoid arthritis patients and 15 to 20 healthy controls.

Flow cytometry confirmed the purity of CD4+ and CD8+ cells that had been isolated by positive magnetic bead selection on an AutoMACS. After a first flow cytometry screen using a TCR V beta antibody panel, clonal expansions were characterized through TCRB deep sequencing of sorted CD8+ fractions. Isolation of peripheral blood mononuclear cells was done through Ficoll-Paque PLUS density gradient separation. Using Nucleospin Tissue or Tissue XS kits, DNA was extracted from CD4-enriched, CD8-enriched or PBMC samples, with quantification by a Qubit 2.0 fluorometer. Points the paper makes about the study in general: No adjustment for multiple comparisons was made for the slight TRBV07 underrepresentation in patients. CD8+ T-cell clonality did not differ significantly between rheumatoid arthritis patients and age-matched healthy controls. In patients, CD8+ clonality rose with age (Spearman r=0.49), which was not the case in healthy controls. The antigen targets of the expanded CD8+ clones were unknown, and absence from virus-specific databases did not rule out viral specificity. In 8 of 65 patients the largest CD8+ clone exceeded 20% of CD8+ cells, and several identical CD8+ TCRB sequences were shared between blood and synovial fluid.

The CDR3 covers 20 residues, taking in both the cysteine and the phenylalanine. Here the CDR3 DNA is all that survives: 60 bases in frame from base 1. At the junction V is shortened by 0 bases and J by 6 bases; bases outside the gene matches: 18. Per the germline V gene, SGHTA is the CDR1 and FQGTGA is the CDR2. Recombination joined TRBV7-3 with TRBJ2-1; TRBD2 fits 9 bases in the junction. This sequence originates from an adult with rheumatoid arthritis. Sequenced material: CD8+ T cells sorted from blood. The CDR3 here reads CASSLTPFGDLAGLANEQFF. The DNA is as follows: TGTGCCAGCAGCTTAACCCCCTTCGGAGATCTAGCGGGATTGGCCAATGAGCAGTTCTTC.